This entry is about one T cell receptor beta chain. The data were taken from a study of technical replicates of blood from a handful of donors. Looked up from germline, CDR1 is MGHRA and CDR2 is YSYEKL. The CDR3 spans 21 residues. Unmatched junction bases numbered 13, after V lost 0 bases and J lost 1 base. Sequencing was performed with immunoSEQ multiplex PCR; in TCRdb, only in-frame clones are kept and a portion is missing. This sample has tens of thousands of clones; 90% to 95% occur once, and the top ten carry about 0.25%. What was sequenced was T cells isolated from PBMCs. The origin of this receptor is a human donor in good health. The chain joins TRBV4-1 to TRBJ2-4, with TRBD1 matching over 12 bases. The DNA of the CDR3 is TGCGCCAGCAGCCAAGATCAATCGGGACAGGGGGCCTGGGGGGCCAAAAACATTCAGTACTTC. Translating gives CASSQDQSGQGAWGAKNIQYF.